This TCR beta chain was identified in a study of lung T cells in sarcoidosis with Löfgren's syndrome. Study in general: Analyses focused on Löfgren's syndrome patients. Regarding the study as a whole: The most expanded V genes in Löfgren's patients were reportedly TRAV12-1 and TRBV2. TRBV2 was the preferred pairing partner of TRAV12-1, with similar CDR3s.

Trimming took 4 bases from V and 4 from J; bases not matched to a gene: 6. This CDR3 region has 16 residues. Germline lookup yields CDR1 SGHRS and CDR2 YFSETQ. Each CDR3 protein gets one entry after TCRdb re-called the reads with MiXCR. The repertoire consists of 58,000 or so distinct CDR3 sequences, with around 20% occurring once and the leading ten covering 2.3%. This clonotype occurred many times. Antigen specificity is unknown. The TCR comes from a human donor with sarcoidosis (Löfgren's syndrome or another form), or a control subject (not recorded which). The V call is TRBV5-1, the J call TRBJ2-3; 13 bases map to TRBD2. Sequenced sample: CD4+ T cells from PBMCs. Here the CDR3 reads CASSELAGGAADTQYF. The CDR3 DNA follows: TGCGCCAGCAGCGAACTAGCGGGAGGGGCCGCAGATACGCAGTATTTT.